These 31 T cell receptor beta chains came from one sample sequenced in a study of shared clonotypes between healthy human individuals. Generated by immunoSEQ multiplex PCR, the TCRdb table keeps only in-frame clones and is missing some. The profile shows around 320,000 clones, 80% to 90% of them singletons. Sequenced input: memory CD8+ T cells sorted from blood. Subset noted: CD45RO+ cells pooled with CCR7-negative TemRA cells. All receptors derive from a young man in good health.

As DNA, the CDR3 is TGTGCCAGCAGTTACTCGTGGGGACAGGTTAACTATGGCTACACCTTC. Translating gives CASSYSWGQVNYGYTF. This sequence joins TRBV6-5 and TRBJ1-2; 8 nucleotides line up with TRBD1. The CDR3 runs to 16 residues. The ends lost 0 bases at V and 1 base at J; junction bases unmatched: 4. Germline V CDR1 and CDR2: MNHEY, SVGAGI.

The chain carries TRBV11-3 and TRBJ2-5, with unresolved D. The CDR3 has 13 amino acids. The germline gives CDR1 SGHNT, CDR2 YENEEA. V lost 2 bases and J lost 4, with 8 bases in between. The CDR3 reads CASSLYPGETQYF. The CDR3, as DNA: TGTGCCAGCAGCTTATACCCGGGAGAGACCCAGTACTTC.

This clone was seen just once. V usage is TRBV10-3 and J usage is TRBJ2-7; D is unclear. CDR1 ENHRY and CDR2 SYGVKD come from the germline V gene. Trimming pared 0 bases from V and 7 bases from J, leaving 13 bases between. The CDR3 totals 14 residues. CDR3 residues: CAISESGQVGEQYF. The CDR3 DNA is TGTGCCATCAGTGAGTCCGGGCAAGTGGGGGAGCAGTACTTC.

The chain combines TRBV2 with TRBJ2-7, with TRBD1 as a possible D gene (6 bases). With 2 bases removed from V and 6 bases from J, the gap between germline ends came to 11 bases. Germline CDR1 reads SNHLY; CDR2 reads FYNNEI. This CDR3 region has 13 residues. The CDR3 DNA follows: TGTGCCAGCAGTGAAAGTCAGGGGCCCGAGCAGTACTTC. This gives the protein CASSESQGPEQYF.

The chain has TRBV29-1 and TRBJ2-7, with TRBD1 matching over 8 bases. Germline assignment: CDR1 SQVTM and CDR2 ANQGSEA. The CDR3 covers 14 residues. Unmatched junction bases numbered 13, after V lost 7 bases and J lost 5 bases. As DNA, the CDR3 is TGCAGCGGGTCCGCGACAGGGGTGCGGGACGAGCAGTACTTC. This encodes CSGSATGVRDEQYF.

This clone appeared a few times. V gene TRBV9 combines with J gene TRBJ1-2, with D unclear. Per germline, CDR1 SGDLS and CDR2 YYNGEE. V lost 3 bases to trimming and J lost 5 bases, with 17 bases between them. This CDR3 is built from 15 residues. CDR3 bases: TGTGCCAGCAGCGAAATAGGGAACAGCTTATATGGCTACACCTTC. Translated, it gives CASSEIGNSLYGYTF.

This chain connects TRBV6-5 to TRBJ2-7; tentatively, D is TRBD1 (6 bases). The length of the CDR3 is 15 residues. V gave up 6 bases and J gave up 3 bases, with 18 bases separating them. CDR1 is MNHEY and CDR2 is SVGAGI in the germline V gene. CDR3 sequence (DNA): TGTGCCAGCAGGAACGAGACAGGTTACGTCTACGAGCAGTACTTC. Its protein is CASRNETGYVYEQYF.

The chain carries TRBV7-8 and TRBJ1-2; no clear D. From germline, CDR1 is SGHVS and CDR2 FQNEAQ. V lost 0 bases and J 1 base, leaving 18 bases between the germline ends. The CDR3 is 18 residues long. The CDR3 sequence: CASSLAMIEGRINYGYTF. The CDR3 region has the DNA TGTGCCAGCAGCTTAGCGATGATTGAGGGCAGAATTAACTATGGCTACACCTTC.

The genes are TRBV4-1 and TRBJ2-2; tentatively, D is TRBD1 (6 bases). V was pared by 3 bases and J by 5 bases, with 7 bases between. Germline values: CDR1 MGHRA, CDR2 YSYEKL. This CDR3 is built from 13 residues. CDR3 in DNA: TGCGCCAGCAGCCACACAGGGACCGGGGAGCTGTTTTTT. As protein: CASSHTGTGELFF.

J is TRBJ2-7 and V is TRBV2, with D unresolved. The V end was cut by 2 bases, the J end by 2 bases, with 10 bases between. Per germline, CDR1 SNHLY and CDR2 FYNNEI. CDR3 length: 14 amino acids. As DNA, the CDR3 is TGTGCCAGCAGTGAATCTGCTGCTACCTACGAGCAGTACTTC. This sequence encodes CASSESAATYEQYF. The full variable domain, its missing parts supplied by reference TRBV2 and TRBJ2-7, is EPEVTQTPSHQVTQMGQEVILRCVPISNHLYFYWYRQILGQKVEFLVSFYNNEISEKSEIFDDQFSVERPDGSNFTLKIRSTKLEDSAMYFCASSESAATYEQYFGPGTRLTVT.

This sequence joins TRBV10-3 and TRBJ1-2, with 9 bases lining up with TRBD1. Germline V gene sequence: CDR1 ENHRY, CDR2 SYGVKD. The CDR3 is 15 residues long. J gave up 5 bases and V 0 bases, and 4 bases lay outside the gene matches. CDR3 coding DNA: TGTGCCATCAGTGAGTCCACAGGGGGCGCGTATGGCTACACCTTC. It codes for CAISESTGGAYGYTF.

This clone came up a few times. The chain uses TRBV7-2 and TRBJ1-5, with D hard to call. This CDR3 region has 15 residues. V was shortened by 1 base and J by 5 bases, with 12 bases between the two germline ends. Germline V gives CDR1 SGHTA, CDR2 FQGNSA. CDR3 loop: CASSLGTSVHQPQHF. The CDR3 region has the DNA TGTGCCAGCAGCTTAGGGACTTCGGTCCATCAGCCCCAGCATTTT. Filled out from reference TRBV7-2 and TRBJ1-5, the complete variable domain reads GAGVSQSPSNKVTEKGKDVELRCDPISGHTALYWYRQSLGQGLEFLIYFQGNSAPDKSGLPSDRFSAERTGGSVSTLTIQRTQQEDSAVYLCASSLGTSVHQPQHFGDGTRLSIL.

V is TRBV7-9 and J is TRBJ2-5; D is unresolved. Trimming took 2 bases from V and 2 from J, leaving 6 bases between them. In germline, CDR1 is SEHNR, CDR2 FQNEAQ (reference sequence). The CDR3 contains 13 residues. The CDR3 nucleotides are TGTGCCAGCAGCTTATTTCTTCAAGAGACCCAGTACTTC. Translated: CASSLFLQETQYF.

This clone was counted between two and nine times. V is TRBV6-1 and J is TRBJ1-3; unclear D gene. V lost 0 bases, J lost 4 bases, and 13 bases lay in between. This CDR3 is 16 amino acids long. Germline CDR1 MNHNS, CDR2 SASEGT. The CDR3 bases are TGTGCCAGCAGTGAAGCCACCGCCTCCTGGGGAAACACCATATATTTT. Translation gives CASSEATASWGNTIYF.

This sequence joins TRBV27 and TRBJ1-2, with D maybe TRBD1 (6 bases). Per the germline V gene, CDR1 is MNHEY and CDR2 is SMNVEV (reference sequence). V was clipped by 3 bases and J by 4 bases, with 18 bases between them. The CDR3 has 16 amino acids. This chain's CDR3 is CASSFSVGTLLYGYTF. The CDR3 DNA reads as TGTGCCAGCAGTTTTTCCGTGGGGACACTACTCTATGGCTACACCTTC.

The genes are TRBV7-9 and TRBJ1-4, with a weak D call TRBD1 (6 bases). The V gene lost 2 bases and the J gene lost 5 bases, with 12 bases spanning the gap. Germline V gene data show CDR1 as SEHNR and CDR2 as FQNEAQ (reference sequence). This CDR3 has 15 residues. CDR3 protein: CASSLLQGANEKLFF. In nucleotides, the CDR3 is TGTGCCAGCAGCTTATTACAGGGTGCCAATGAAAAACTGTTTTTT.

The chain is built from TRBV27 and TRBJ2-7, with a possible D match to TRBD2 (6 bases). CDR3 length: 14 amino acids. V was clipped by 5 bases and J by 5 bases, with 16 bases between them. Per germline, CDR1 MNHEY and CDR2 SMNVEV (reference sequence). In DNA, the CDR3 is TGTGCCAGCAGTCTCAGGGAGACTAGGAACGAGCAGTACTTC. As protein: CASSLRETRNEQYF.

Only one count was recorded for this clone. V usage is TRBV2 and J usage is TRBJ1-2; 9 bases are shared with TRBD1. V lost 6 bases to trimming and J lost 2 bases; unmatched junction nucleotides: 7. CDR1 is SNHLY and CDR2 is FYNNEI in the germline V gene. This CDR3 is 15 amino acids long. CDR3 in DNA: TGTGCCAGCAGGACAGGGGGGGCAGGCAACTATGGCTACACCTTC. This gives the protein CASRTGGAGNYGYTF.

The V gene is TRBV7-9, the J gene TRBJ2-3; a possible D gene is TRBD2 (6 bases). Germline V lookup: CDR1 SEHNR, CDR2 FQNEAQ (reference sequence). The CDR3 is 15 residues long. V was clipped by 4 bases and J by 2 bases, with 13 bases between them. CDR3 amino acids: CASSSLAGFTDTQYF. The CDR3 DNA sequence: TGTGCCAGCAGCTCCCTGGCGGGGTTCACAGATACGCAGTATTTT.

This chain uses TRBV30 with TRBJ1-4; TRBD1 is a possible D gene (6 bases). The CDR3 is made up of 15 amino acids. Germline CDR1 GTSNPN, CDR2 SVGIG (reference sequence). V lost 4 bases and J lost 7, with 19 bases in between. The CDR3 sequence is CAWTPRGGVIEKLFF. CDR3 in DNA: TGTGCCTGGACTCCTAGGGGGGGAGTAATTGAAAAACTGTTTTTT.

The chain links TRBV28 to TRBJ1-2, with 8 bases fitting TRBD1. V lost 4 bases, J lost 4 bases, and 14 bases stayed unmatched. Germline CDR1 MDHEN, CDR2 SYDVKM. The CDR3 has 17 residues. In DNA, the CDR3 is TGTGCCAGCAGTTCAAGCGTCTTCCAGGGGGCGGGCTATGGCTACACCTTC. It specifies CASSSSVFQGAGYGYTF.

This rearrangement joins TRBV4-1 to TRBJ2-1; 9 bases agree with TRBD2. The CDR3 runs to 16 residues. Trimming took 0 bases from V and 12 from J; bases not matched to a gene: 12. Looked up from germline, CDR1 is MGHRA and CDR2 is YSYEKL. The CDR3 reads CASSQDPRRGGAGQFF. The CDR3 region has the DNA TGCGCCAGCAGCCAAGACCCGAGGCGCGGGGGGGCGGGGCAGTTCTTC.

This sequence joins TRBV25-1 and TRBJ2-3, with TRBD2 matching 7 bases. The trim removed 6 bases at V and 4 bases at J, leaving 13 bases unmatched. There are 16 residues in the CDR3. Germline V lookup: CDR1 MGHDK, CDR2 SYGVNS. The CDR3 sequence: CASSDTRGGRADTQYF. The CDR3 DNA reads TGTGCCAGCAGCGACACGAGGGGAGGGCGTGCAGATACGCAGTATTTT.

The rearrangement links TRBV7-3 to TRBJ2-3, with 8 bases lining up with TRBD2. Trimming at V came to 5 bases and at J to 2 bases, leaving 6 bases not matched to a gene. The CDR3 sequence is 15 residues long. Germline V gives CDR1 SGHTA, CDR2 FQGTGA. DNA of the CDR3: TGTGCCAGCAGCCTCAGCGGGGGAGCCACAGATACGCAGTATTTT. Translation gives CASSLSGGATDTQYF.

A remark on this clone: Other nucleotide sequences from this sample produce the same CDR3. The rearrangement links TRBV5-1 to TRBJ2-7; TRBD1 matches at 9 bases. V was pared by 3 bases and J by 3 bases, with 1 base of the junction left unmatched. CDR3 length equals 13 residues. In germline, CDR1 is SGHRS, CDR2 YFSETQ. The CDR3, as DNA: TGCGCCAGCAGCTGGGGACAGGGCTACGAGCAGTACTTC. This codes for CASSWGQGYEQYF.

V and J are TRBV27 and TRBJ2-7; 7 bases agree with TRBD1. The CDR3 has 14 amino acids. J gave up 3 bases and V 5 bases, and 7 bases lay outside the gene matches. Germline V gene data show CDR1 as MNHEY and CDR2 as SMNVEV (reference sequence). Here the CDR3 DNA reads TGTGCCAGCAGTCCTACAGGGGCCTACTACGAGCAGTACTTC. This translates into CASSPTGAYYEQYF.

The chain combines TRBV28 with TRBJ2-3, with TRBD1 matching 7 bases. Germline V gene data show CDR1 as MDHEN and CDR2 as SYDVKM. The CDR3 runs 15 residues. With 3 bases clipped from V and 3 bases from J, the junction kept 6 bases outside the gene matches. The CDR3 reads CASSFTRGWTDTQYF. DNA of the CDR3: TGTGCCAGCAGTTTTACCAGGGGGTGGACAGATACGCAGTATTTT.

This clone was found many times. The chain uses TRBV27 and TRBJ1-1; tentatively, D is TRBD1 (6 bases). There are 13 residues in the CDR3. From germline, CDR1 is MNHEY and CDR2 SMNVEV (reference sequence). Trimming took 2 bases from V and 7 from J, leaving 11 bases between them. The CDR3 sequence is CASSLDRTVEAFF. The DNA of the CDR3 is TGTGCCAGCAGTTTAGATCGGACAGTTGAAGCTTTCTTT.

The chain uses TRBV7-9 and TRBJ2-5; 8 nucleotides align to TRBD1. Losses at the gene ends were 4 bases for V and 1 base for J; bases not matched to a gene: 11. The CDR3 runs to 17 residues. Germline CDR1 reads SEHNR; CDR2 reads FQNEAQ (reference sequence). In nucleotides, the CDR3 is TGTGCCAGCAGCTCCCGCAAGGACAGGGCCCTCCAAGAGACCCAGTACTTC. Translated: CASSSRKDRALQETQYF.

This chain connects TRBV6-5 to TRBJ1-6; 7 positions match TRBD1. V dropped 7 bases and J dropped 5; count of bases not matched to a gene: 8. CDR3 length equals 15 residues. Germline V gives CDR1 MNHEY, CDR2 SVGAGI. The CDR3 region is CASKETGHHNSPLHF. CDR3 nucleotide sequence: TGTGCCAGCAAGGAGACAGGGCATCATAATTCACCCCTCCACTTT.

This clone has just one count. The chain uses TRBV11-2 and TRBJ2-1, with a weak D call TRBD2 (6 bases). The V gene's germline CDR1 is SGHAT and CDR2 FQNNGV. The CDR3 sequence is 16 residues long. The ends were cut back, 1 base at V and 4 bases at J, with 14 bases in the middle. CDR3: CASSLAFPGVYNEQFF. The CDR3 DNA sequence: TGTGCCAGCAGCTTAGCCTTCCCGGGGGTGTACAATGAGCAGTTCTTC.